These T cell receptor beta chains were read from a single sample in a study of blood T cell repertoires in COVID-19. This table comes from immunoSEQ multiplex PCR, and its TCRdb copy is limited to in-frame clones, with some not included. This sample has about 310,000 clones, with more than 75% found just once. Sequenced material: peripheral blood. Receptors were obtained from a man aged 45 to 65 with active or convalescent COVID-19. Both conserved end residues are part of each CDR3. The D gene is left open where the match is weak. Clone size is stated in some rows and not others, as once, few, many or a class when expanded.

v_gene,d_gene,j_gene,abundance,CDR3aa,CDR3nt
TRBV7-8,-,TRBJ1-4,many,CASSPSGTTNEKLFF,TGTGCCAGCAGCCCCTCGGGGACAACTAATGAAAAACTGTTTTTT
TRBV7-9,-,TRBJ1-2,-,CASSGGGRTSNYGYTF,TGTGCCAGCAGCGGGGGTGGGAGGACGTCTAACTATGGCTACACCTTC
TRBV30,-,TRBJ2-7,-,CAWNRGHSNEQYF,TGTGCCTGGAATAGGGGTCATTCGAACGAGCAGTACTTC
TRBV25-1,TRBD1,TRBJ1-1,-,CASSPTGGSTEAFF,TGTGCCAGCAGCCCGACAGGGGGATCCACTGAAGCTTTCTTT
TRBV28,-,TRBJ1-2,-,CASSNTGNGYTF,TGTGCCAGCAGTAACACAGGGAACGGCTACACCTTC
TRBV28,-,TRBJ2-6,-,CASSSPGQSSGANVLTF,TGTGCCAGCAGTAGTCCAGGACAGAGCTCTGGGGCCAACGTCCTGACTTTC
TRBV28,-,TRBJ1-4,-,CASSYSADRLFF,TGTGCCAGCTCCTACTCGGCGGATAGACTGTTTTTT
TRBV11-2,TRBD2,TRBJ2-1,-,CASSLTRASGGAQQFF,TGTGCCAGCAGCTTAACCCGGGCTAGCGGGGGGGCACAGCAGTTCTTC
TRBV19,-,TRBJ1-5,-,CASSETGTNPQPQHF,TGTGCCAGTAGTGAAACAGGGACTAACCCTCAGCCCCAGCATTTT
TRBV2,-,TRBJ1-1,-,CASELGANTEAFF,TGTGCCAGCGAGTTAGGGGCGAACACTGAAGCTTTCTTT
TRBV19,TRBD1,TRBJ1-4,-,CASSPGTGFGEKLFF,TGTGCCAGTAGTCCCGGGACAGGTTTCGGTGAAAAACTGTTTTTT
TRBV2,TRBD2,TRBJ2-1,-,CASRNSGVLFF,TGTGCCAGCAGGAATAGCGGGGTCCTGTTCTTC
TRBV9,-,TRBJ2-5,few,CASRRGTVSGETQYF,TGTGCCAGCAGGAGGGGGACGGTCTCAGGAGAGACCCAGTACTTC
TRBV28,-,TRBJ1-3,-,CASSPQGALGNTIYF,TGTGCCAGCAGTCCCCAGGGCGCCTTAGGAAACACCATATATTTT
TRBV7-8,-,TRBJ1-2,-,CASSLVPGEGYTF,TGTGCCAGCAGCTTAGTACCAGGCGAGGGCTACACCTTC
TRBV4-3,TRBD1,TRBJ2-5,once,CASSQSTGTGVRKTQYF,TGCGCCAGCAGCCAAAGTACCGGGACAGGAGTCCGGAAAACCCAGTACTTC
TRBV7-3,-,TRBJ2-1,-,CASSLGVGVGRYNEQFF,TGTGCCAGCAGCTTAGGAGTAGGGGTAGGTCGTTACAATGAGCAGTTCTTC
TRBV30,-,TRBJ1-6,-,CAWSVVREYNSPLHF,TGTGCCTGGAGTGTCGTACGGGAATATAATTCACCCCTCCACTTT
TRBV28,-,TRBJ2-6,-,CASTTKVGAAGANVLTF,TGTGCCAGCACGACCAAGGTGGGGGCTGCTGGGGCCAACGTCCTGACTTTC
TRBV9,-,TRBJ2-7,-,CASSLPRERTYEQYF,TGTGCCAGCAGCCTTCCACGGGAGCGCACCTACGAGCAGTACTTC
TRBV2,-,TRBJ2-7,-,CASNRDSYEQYF,TGTGCCAGCAACCGGGATTCCTACGAGCAGTACTTC
TRBV28,TRBD1,TRBJ2-3,-,CASSFDSEAGGFTDTQYF,TGTGCCAGCAGTTTCGACTCCGAGGCAGGGGGATTTACAGATACGCAGTATTTT
TRBV28,TRBD1,TRBJ2-1,-,CASYPPGTGGVNEQFF,TGTGCCAGCTATCCCCCCGGGACAGGGGGGGTAAATGAGCAGTTCTTC
TRBV15,-,TRBJ1-5,-,CATSRERGWQPQHF,TGTGCCACCAGCAGAGAGAGGGGGTGGCAGCCCCAGCATTTT
TRBV7-2,-,TRBJ2-1,-,CASSPLQQDEQFF,TGTGCCAGCAGCCCTTTACAACAGGATGAGCAGTTCTTC
TRBV6-5,-,TRBJ2-5,once,CASSWARKETQYF,TGTGCCAGCAGCTGGGCGCGAAAAGAGACCCAGTACTTC
TRBV3-1/TRBV3-2,TRBD2,TRBJ2-3,-,CASSQERRRLAGEGSSTDTQYF,TGTGCCAGCAGCCAAGAGAGGAGGCGACTAGCGGGAGAGGGTTCTAGCACAGATACGCAGTATTTT
TRBV30,-,TRBJ1-2,-,CAWTAGRHYGYTF,TGTGCCTGGACCGCGGGACGGCACTATGGCTACACCTTC
TRBV7-3,TRBD2,TRBJ2-5,few,CASSLGGTKKETQYF,TGTGCCAGCAGCTTGGGGGGGACTAAAAAAGAGACCCAGTACTTC
TRBV23-1,-,TRBJ1-5,-,CASSGSLSGQITGILRGQPQHF,TGCGCCAGCAGTGGGTCCCTTTCTGGACAGATTACCGGGATATTGCGCGGGCAGCCCCAGCATTTT
TRBV7-9,-,TRBJ1-4,-,CASSYSGEGEKLFF,TGTGCCAGCAGCTACAGTGGGGAGGGTGAAAAACTGTTTTTT
TRBV11-1,-,TRBJ1-1,-,CASSPSGLTEAFF,TGTGCCAGCAGCCCCTCAGGGCTGACTGAAGCTTTCTTT
TRBV6-2/TRBV6-3,TRBD2,TRBJ2-5,-,CASSYYRAGGLETQYF,TGTGCCAGCAGTTACTACAGAGCGGGAGGGCTGGAGACCCAGTACTTC
TRBV15,-,TRBJ1-1,-,CATREGVLTEAFF,TGTGCCACCAGGGAAGGGGTCCTCACTGAAGCTTTCTTT
TRBV5-6,TRBD1,TRBJ2-1,once,CASSPTSDRGPNNEQFF,TGTGCCAGCAGCCCCACGTCAGACAGGGGGCCCAACAATGAGCAGTTCTTC
TRBV19,TRBD1,TRBJ1-5,-,CASRGQGGNQPQHF,TGTGCCAGTAGGGGACAGGGCGGAAATCAGCCCCAGCATTTT
TRBV28,TRBD2,TRBJ2-5,-,CASSTIAGGGETQYF,TGTGCCAGCAGTACCATAGCGGGTGGGGGGGAGACCCAGTACTTC
TRBV7-9,-,TRBJ1-1,-,CASSTPLQGSSEAFF,TGTGCCAGCAGCACCCCCCTTCAGGGAAGCTCTGAAGCTTTCTTT
TRBV30,-,TRBJ1-6,few,CAWSVIGVNNSPLHF,TGTGCCTGGAGTGTAATAGGAGTGAATAATTCACCCCTCCACTTT
TRBV4-1,TRBD1,TRBJ2-6,-,CARSRDRGRWGANVLTF,TGCGCCCGCAGCCGGGACAGGGGGCGTTGGGGGGCCAACGTCCTGACTTTC
TRBV7-9,-,TRBJ2-4,-,CASSLAGAQANIQYF,TGTGCCAGCAGCTTGGCAGGGGCGCAGGCAAACATTCAGTACTTC
TRBV7-2,-,TRBJ2-5,-,CASSAQQGPQETQYF,TGTGCCAGCAGCGCGCAACAGGGTCCGCAAGAGACCCAGTACTTC
TRBV30,TRBD1,TRBJ2-7,once,CAWRARQGSPYEQYF,TGTGCCTGGAGGGCAAGACAGGGGTCTCCCTACGAGCAGTACTTC
TRBV18,TRBD2,TRBJ2-1,-,CASSPLTSAYNEQFF,TGTGCCAGCTCACCACTTACTAGCGCCTACAATGAGCAGTTCTTC
TRBV5-1,-,TRBJ1-1,-,CASALWGQGTEAFF,TGCGCCAGCGCGCTTTGGGGGCAAGGGACTGAAGCTTTCTTT
TRBV7-9,-,TRBJ2-1,once,CASSRLPDSGYGEQFF,TGTGCCAGCAGCCGGTTACCTGACAGTGGGTATGGTGAGCAGTTCTTC
TRBV28,TRBD2,TRBJ2-3,-,CASSLFAVAGGPDTQYF,TGTGCCAGCAGTTTATTTGCAGTGGCGGGGGGACCAGATACGCAGTATTTT
TRBV9,-,TRBJ2-1,once,CASSPPGYGEQFF,TGTGCCAGCAGCCCACCAGGGTACGGTGAGCAGTTCTTC
TRBV7-2,TRBD1,TRBJ1-2,-,CASSFGTVNYGYTF,TGTGCCAGCAGCTTCGGGACAGTGAACTATGGCTACACCTTC
TRBV28,-,TRBJ2-7,-,CATSGGDLISGYEQYF,TGTGCCACCTCCGGGGGTGATTTGATTAGCGGCTACGAGCAGTACTTC
TRBV7-2,TRBD2,TRBJ2-7,once,CASSVAGVRSYEQYF,TGTGCCAGCAGCGTTGCGGGGGTGCGATCCTACGAGCAGTACTTC
TRBV10-1,TRBD2,TRBJ2-1,-,CASSEGLAGESVKFF,TGCGCCAGCAGTGAGGGACTAGCGGGAGAAAGCGTAAAGTTCTTC
TRBV27,TRBD1,TRBJ1-2,once,CASMVTGMTGIHGYTF,TGTGCCAGCATGGTAACCGGAATGACAGGGATCCATGGCTACACCTTC
TRBV4-3,-,TRBJ1-2,few,CASSQEITANYGYTF,TGCGCCAGCAGCCAAGAGATCACGGCTAACTATGGCTACACCTTC
TRBV7-3,TRBD2,TRBJ2-1,-,CASSSSGGVYNEQFF,TGTGCCAGCAGCTCCAGCGGGGGAGTTTATAATGAGCAGTTCTTC
TRBV27,TRBD1,TRBJ1-5,-,CASSLDRASGPQHF,TGTGCCAGCAGTTTAGACAGGGCCTCAGGGCCCCAGCATTTT